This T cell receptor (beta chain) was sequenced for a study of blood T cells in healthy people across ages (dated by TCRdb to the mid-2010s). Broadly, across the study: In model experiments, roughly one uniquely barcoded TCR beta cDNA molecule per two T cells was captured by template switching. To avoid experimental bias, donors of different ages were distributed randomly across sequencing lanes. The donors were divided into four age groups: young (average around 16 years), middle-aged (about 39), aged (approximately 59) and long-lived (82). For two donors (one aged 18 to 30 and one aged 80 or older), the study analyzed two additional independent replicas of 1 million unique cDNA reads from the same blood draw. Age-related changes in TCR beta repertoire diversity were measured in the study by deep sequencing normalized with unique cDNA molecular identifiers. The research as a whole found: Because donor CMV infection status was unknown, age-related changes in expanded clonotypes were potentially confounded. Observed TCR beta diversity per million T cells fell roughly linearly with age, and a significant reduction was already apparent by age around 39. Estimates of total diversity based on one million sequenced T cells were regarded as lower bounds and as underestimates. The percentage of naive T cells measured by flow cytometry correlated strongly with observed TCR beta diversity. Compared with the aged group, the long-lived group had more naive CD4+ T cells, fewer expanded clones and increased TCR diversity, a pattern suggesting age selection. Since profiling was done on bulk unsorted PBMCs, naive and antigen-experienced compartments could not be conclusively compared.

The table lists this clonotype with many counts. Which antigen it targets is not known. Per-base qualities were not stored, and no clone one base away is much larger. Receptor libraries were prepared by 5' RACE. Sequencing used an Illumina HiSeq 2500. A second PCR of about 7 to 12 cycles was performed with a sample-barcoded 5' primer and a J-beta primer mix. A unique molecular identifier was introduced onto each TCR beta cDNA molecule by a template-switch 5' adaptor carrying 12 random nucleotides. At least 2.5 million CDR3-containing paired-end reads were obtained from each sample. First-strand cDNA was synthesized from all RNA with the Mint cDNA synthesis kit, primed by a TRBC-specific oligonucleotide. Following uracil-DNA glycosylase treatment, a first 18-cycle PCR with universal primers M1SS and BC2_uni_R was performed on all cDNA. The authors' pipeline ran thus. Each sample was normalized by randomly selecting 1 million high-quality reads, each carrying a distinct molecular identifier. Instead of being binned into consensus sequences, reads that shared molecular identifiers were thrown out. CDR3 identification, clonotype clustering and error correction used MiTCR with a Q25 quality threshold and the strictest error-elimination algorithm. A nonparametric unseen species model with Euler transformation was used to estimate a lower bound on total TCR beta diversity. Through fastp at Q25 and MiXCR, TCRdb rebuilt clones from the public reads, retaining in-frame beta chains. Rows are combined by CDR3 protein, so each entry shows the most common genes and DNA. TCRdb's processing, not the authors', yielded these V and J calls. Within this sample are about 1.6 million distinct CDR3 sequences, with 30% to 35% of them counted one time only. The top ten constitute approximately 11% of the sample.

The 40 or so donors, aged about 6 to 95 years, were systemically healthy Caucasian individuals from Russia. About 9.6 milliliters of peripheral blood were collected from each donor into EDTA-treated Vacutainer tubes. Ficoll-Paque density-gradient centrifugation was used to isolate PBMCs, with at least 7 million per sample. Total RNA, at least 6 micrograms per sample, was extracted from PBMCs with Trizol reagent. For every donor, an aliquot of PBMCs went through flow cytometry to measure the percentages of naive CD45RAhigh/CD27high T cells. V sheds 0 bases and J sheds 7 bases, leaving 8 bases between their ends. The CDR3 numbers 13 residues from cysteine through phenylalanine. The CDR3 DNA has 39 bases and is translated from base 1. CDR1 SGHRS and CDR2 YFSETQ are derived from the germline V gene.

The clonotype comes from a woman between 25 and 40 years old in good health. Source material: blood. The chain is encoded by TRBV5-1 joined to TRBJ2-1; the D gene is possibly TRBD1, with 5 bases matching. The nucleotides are TGCGCCAGCAGCTTGGAGCCAGGGAATGAGCAGTTCTTC. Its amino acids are CASSLEPGNEQFF.